These 32 T cell receptor beta chains came from one sample sequenced in a study of CD8 T cells in Susac syndrome. RNA was extracted with the RNeasy kit, and a quantity of roughly 0.45 to 1 ug was reverse transcribed using random hexamers. Via MiXCR, TCRdb re-called the immunoSEQ multiplex PCR reads, giving one row per CDR3 protein. The sample has about 250,000 distinct CDR3 sequences; 93% are singletons. Sequencing input: CD4+ T cells from PBMCs. The source is a human donor with multiple sclerosis.

This clonotype was found once. This rearrangement joins TRBV5-1 to TRBJ1-1; a possible D gene is TRBD1 (6 bases). V lost 4 bases, J lost 4 bases, and 11 bases lay in between. Germline V lookup: CDR1 SGHRS, CDR2 YFSETQ. The CDR3 loop spans 13 amino acids. The CDR3 DNA sequence: TGCGCCAGCAGCCTTCAGGGGTTCACTGAAGCTTTCTTT. As protein: CASSLQGFTEAFF.

J is TRBJ2-1 and V is TRBV29-1, with D perhaps matching TRBD1 or TRBD2 (5 bases each). There are 16 residues in the CDR3. V was shortened by 6 bases and J by 6 bases, with 24 bases between the two germline ends. Germline lookup yields CDR1 SQVTM and CDR2 ANQGSEA. The CDR3 DNA reads TGCAGCGTAGATTTGGGACGGAGATTTGGGGGCAATGAGCAGTTCTTC. It specifies CSVDLGRRFGGNEQFF.

J is TRBJ2-1 and V is TRBV29-1; perhaps D is TRBD1 or TRBD2 (5 bases each). This CDR3 has 14 residues. CDR1 SQVTM and CDR2 ANQGSEA come from the germline V gene. V lost 1 base, J lost 5 bases, and 12 bases lay in between. CDR3 DNA sequence: TGCAGCGTTGAAGGGGACGCAGGAAACAATGAGCAGTTCTTC. Translation gives CSVEGDAGNNEQFF.

V gene TRBV28 combines with J gene TRBJ2-1; no firm D call. This CDR3 spans 14 amino acids. Germline loops: CDR1 MDHEN, CDR2 SYDVKM. The ends were cut back, 3 bases at V and 9 bases at J, with 15 bases in the middle. CDR3 residues: CASSFGQLLGEQFF. CDR3 nucleotides: TGTGCCAGCAGTTTCGGTCAGCTCCTTGGTGAGCAGTTCTTC.

V is TRBV5-1 and J is TRBJ2-5; tentative D call: TRBD1 (6 bases). In germline, CDR1 is SGHRS, CDR2 YFSETQ. This CDR3 has 14 residues. V was clipped by 4 bases and J by 4 bases, with 14 bases between them. The CDR3 protein is CASSPQGNRETQYF. In nucleotides, the CDR3 is TGCGCCAGCAGCCCTCAGGGGAATCGAGAGACCCAGTACTTC.

The rearrangement uses TRBV7-2 and TRBJ2-5; a possible D gene is TRBD2 (7 bases). The germline V gene encodes CDR1 SGHTA and CDR2 FQGNSA. Trimming pared 6 bases from V and 2 bases from J, leaving 16 bases between. This CDR3 contains 15 residues. CDR3 bases: TGTGCCAGCAGAATGGGGGCGGGAGTTCAAGAGACCCAGTACTTC. This translates into CASRMGAGVQETQYF.

V usage is TRBV7-8 and J usage is TRBJ1-5, with D perhaps matching TRBD1 (6 bases). Germline assignment: CDR1 SGHVS and CDR2 FQNEAQ. Between the trimmed V and J ends, which lost 1 base and 3 bases, there was a span of 16 bases. The CDR3 has 17 amino acids. The CDR3 is CASSLDDRRRSNQPQHF. The CDR3 region has the DNA TGTGCCAGCAGCTTAGATGACAGGAGGCGTTCCAATCAGCCCCAGCATTTT.

The chain employs TRBV7-6 and TRBJ2-7; TRBD1 matches at 9 bases. CDR3 size: 15 residues. Germline-derived CDR1 and CDR2 are SGHVS and FNYEAQ. V lost 3 bases to trimming and J lost 5 bases; unmatched junction nucleotides: 8. The CDR3 DNA reads TGTGCCAGCAGCTTGGGAGGGACAGGGTCCAACGAGCAGTACTTC. Translation: CASSLGGTGSNEQYF.

The chain recombines TRBV9 with TRBJ2-2; unclear D gene. Germline lookup yields CDR1 SGDLS and CDR2 YYNGEE. The CDR3 is made up of 14 amino acids. V shed 3 bases and J shed 0 bases, with 6 bases lying between them. CDR3 sequence reads: CASSATTNTGELFF. The CDR3 DNA is TGTGCCAGCAGCGCTACAACGAACACCGGGGAGCTGTTTTTT.

The rearrangement joins TRBV5-1 to TRBJ2-2, with D possibly being TRBD2 (5 bases). The CDR3 sequence is 13 residues long. Trimming left V 0 bases short and J 5 bases short, with 5 bases between. In germline, CDR1 is SGHRS, CDR2 YFSETQ. The CDR3 region has the DNA TGCGCCAGCAGCTTGGGGGAGACCGGGGAGCTGTTTTTT. It is translated as CASSLGETGELFF.

The chain couples TRBV20-1 to TRBJ2-5, with 8 bases matching TRBD2. This CDR3 is built from 13 residues. CDR1 DFQATT and CDR2 SNEGSKA come from the germline V gene (reference sequence). The V gene end was trimmed by 4 bases and the J gene end by 4 bases; junction bases not matched to a gene: 5. CDR3 region: CSAMTTSGETQYF. The CDR3 DNA is TGCAGTGCTATGACCACTAGCGGAGAGACCCAGTACTTC.

This chain connects TRBV4-1 to TRBJ2-3; D might be TRBD2 (7 bases). CDR3 length: 17 residues. Germline V gives CDR1 MGHRA, CDR2 YSYEKL. Between the trimmed V and J ends, which lost 0 bases and 5 bases, there was a span of 18 bases. The CDR3 DNA follows: TGCGCCAGCAGCCAAGATGGGGGCGGGAGCGGCGGAGATACGCAGTATTTT. It yields the protein CASSQDGGGSGGDTQYF.

The CDR3 DNA reads TGTGCCAGCAGCCCCCTAGCGGGGGTTAACGAGCAGTACTTC. Its protein is CASSPLAGVNEQYF. The chain carries TRBV4-2 and TRBJ2-7; the match to TRBD2 covers 10 bases. V dropped 4 bases and J dropped 5; count of bases not matched to a gene: 5. The CDR3 is made up of 14 amino acids. Germline-derived CDR1 and CDR2 are LGHNA and YNFKEQ.

In the case of this clonotype: At one end, the junction sequence differs from germline, possibly due to a read error. This chain links TRBV12-3 or TRBV12-4 with TRBJ1-2; D is undetermined. This CDR3 spans 12 amino acids. As DNA, the CDR3 is TGTGCCAGCAGTCCTGGTATCAGCCCTGGGTTCTTC. Protein product: CASSPGISPGFF.

This chain joins TRBV20-1 and TRBJ2-5; possibly TRBD1 or TRBD2 for D (7 bases each). The V end lost 2 bases, the J end lost 5 bases, and 18 bases lay between the germline ends. Germline-derived CDR1 and CDR2 are DFQATT and SNEGSKA (reference sequence). There are 15 residues in the CDR3. The CDR3 protein is CSARLQGGRWETQYF. The CDR3 region has the DNA TGCAGTGCTAGACTTCAGGGGGGGCGTTGGGAGACCCAGTACTTC.

The chain carries TRBV3-1 and TRBJ2-5; no reliable D call. The CDR3 covers 14 residues. Germline V gene sequence: CDR1 LGHDT, CDR2 YNNKEL (reference sequence). Trimming pared 2 bases from V and 1 base from J, leaving 8 bases between. The CDR3 reads CASSQMAVQETQYF. The CDR3 coding sequence is TGTGCCAGCAGCCAAATGGCAGTCCAAGAGACCCAGTACTTC.

The V call is TRBV5-1, the J call TRBJ1-1; 7 bases map to TRBD1. V lost 1 base, J lost 6 bases, and 9 bases stayed unmatched. Germline V lookup: CDR1 SGHRS, CDR2 YFSETQ. CDR3 length: 15 amino acids. The CDR3 is CASSLKVSGGSEAFF. The DNA of the CDR3 is TGCGCCAGCAGCTTGAAAGTCTCAGGGGGGTCTGAAGCTTTCTTT. The full variable domain, with the rest looked up from reference TRBV5-1 and TRBJ1-1, is KAGVTQTPRYLIKTRGQQVTLSCSPISGHRSVSWYQQTPGQGLQFLFEYFSETQRNKGNFPGRFSGRQFSNSRSEMNVSTLELGDSALYLCASSLKVSGGSEAFFGQGTRLTVV.

The J gene is TRBJ1-5, the V gene TRBV20-1, with D uncertain. This CDR3 is built from 13 residues. Germline values: CDR1 DFQATT, CDR2 SNEGSKA (reference sequence). Trimming shortened V by 4 bases and J by 3 bases, and 10 bases separated the two germline ends. In DNA, the CDR3 is TGCAGTGCTATAGGGCCGAACAATCAGCCCCAGCATTTT. Translating it yields CSAIGPNNQPQHF.

The rearrangement uses TRBV2 and TRBJ1-6; no clear D gene. This CDR3 spans 12 amino acids. The ends were cut back, 6 bases at V and 8 bases at J, with 8 bases in the middle. The germline CDR1 and CDR2 sequences are SNHLY and FYNNEI. This CDR3 reads CASSTDYSPLHF. The CDR3 DNA reads TGTGCCAGCAGCACGGACTATTCACCCCTCCACTTT.

The gene calls are TRBV12-3 or TRBV12-4 and TRBJ2-7, with D possibly matching TRBD1 (6 bases). This CDR3 has 12 residues. The ends were cut back, 5 bases at V and 3 bases at J, with 8 bases in the middle. The CDR3 protein is CASSRTVYEQYF. The CDR3 region has the DNA TGTGCCAGCAGTCGGACAGTCTACGAGCAGTACTTC.

The CDR3 coding sequence is TGTGCCAGTCGAAATTCGGGGTATAGCAATCAGCCCCAGCATTTT. Protein: CASRNSGYSNQPQHF. The chain links TRBV19 to TRBJ1-5; the D is unclear. CDR3 length: 15 residues. The germline V gene encodes CDR1 LNHDA and CDR2 SQIVND (reference sequence). V was shortened by 8 bases and J by 0 bases, with 14 bases between the two germline ends. Based on the CDR3 plus reference TRBV19 and TRBJ1-5, the full variable domain is DGGITQSPKYLFRKEGQNVTLSCEQNLNHDAMYWYRQDPGQGLRLIYYSQIVNDFQKGDIAEGYSVSREKKESFPLTVTSAQKNPTAFYLCASRNSGYSNQPQHFGDGTRLSIL.

The CDR3 loop is CASSLALTGGMTDTQYF. CDR3 DNA: TGTGCCAGCAGCTTGGCCCTGACAGGGGGCATGACAGATACGCAGTATTTT. The V call is TRBV5-6, the J call TRBJ2-3; TRBD1 matches at 10 bases. CDR1 is SGHDT and CDR2 is YYEEEE in the germline V gene. The CDR3 spans 17 residues. The V segment lost 0 bases and the J segment 3 bases; nucleotides outside the gene matches: 7.

The chain links TRBV18 to TRBJ2-5; D tentatively fits TRBD1 or TRBD2 (5 bases each). The CDR3 is 15 residues long. Trimming shortened V by 6 bases and J by 2 bases, and 16 bases separated the two germline ends. Germline CDR1 reads KGHSH; CDR2 reads LQKENI. Here the CDR3 reads CASSQIMGEQETQYF. The CDR3 DNA follows: TGTGCCAGCTCGCAGATTATGGGGGAGCAAGAGACCCAGTACTTC.

The gene calls are TRBV12-3 or TRBV12-4 and TRBJ1-2, with TRBD1 matching 8 bases. The CDR3 length is 15 residues. With V trimmed by 6 bases and J by 6 bases, 12 bases remained unmatched. CDR3 in amino acids: CASSRTTGGWDGYTF. CDR3 bases: TGTGCCAGCAGCCGAACAACAGGGGGGTGGGATGGCTACACCTTC.

The rearrangement joins TRBV5-4 to TRBJ2-5; D may correspond to TRBD1 or TRBD2 (5 bases each). Between the trimmed V and J ends, which lost 4 bases and 2 bases, there was a span of 12 bases. CDR1 and CDR2 (germline): SGHNT, YYREEE (reference sequence). The CDR3 is 14 residues long. The CDR3 here is CASSRDPQQETQYF. The DNA for the CDR3 is TGTGCCAGCAGCAGGGACCCCCAACAAGAGACCCAGTACTTC.

The chain recombines TRBV20-1 with TRBJ2-1; 8 bases align to TRBD2. The germline gives CDR1 DFQATT, CDR2 SNEGSKA (reference sequence). The V segment lost 1 base and the J segment 13 bases; nucleotides outside the gene matches: 6. The CDR3 contains 12 residues. CDR3 DNA sequence: TGCAGTGCTAGAGGGGCGGGAGGTCATCAGTTCTTC. Amino acids: CSARGAGGHQFF.

V usage is TRBV18 and J usage is TRBJ2-5; TRBD1 is a possible D gene (6 bases). Trimming took 3 bases from V and 1 from J, leaving 12 bases between them. This CDR3 is 15 amino acids long. Germline V gene sequence: CDR1 KGHSH, CDR2 LQKENI. The CDR3 loop reads CASSPDRTVQETQYF. The CDR3 DNA sequence: TGTGCCAGCTCACCCGACAGGACGGTCCAAGAGACCCAGTACTTC.

V is TRBV6-2 or TRBV6-3 and J is TRBJ2-1, with D possibly being TRBD1 or TRBD2 (6 bases each). Looked up from germline, CDR1 is MNHEY and CDR2 is SVGEGT. This CDR3 region has 13 residues. Trimming stripped 11 bases from V and 1 base from J, with 12 bases between. Written as DNA, the CDR3 is TGTGCCGGAAGGGGGGATTCCTACAATGAGCAGTTCTTC. It specifies CAGRGDSYNEQFF.

The chain joins TRBV27 to TRBJ2-2; the D gene is possibly TRBD2 (6 bases). Per germline, CDR1 MNHEY and CDR2 SMNVEV (reference sequence). Trimming stripped 0 bases from V and 6 bases from J, with 8 bases between. CDR3 length: 14 residues. The CDR3 region is CASSLSWRAGELFF. DNA of the CDR3: TGTGCCAGCAGTTTATCGTGGAGGGCCGGGGAGCTGTTTTTT.

The rearrangement uses TRBV12-3 or TRBV12-4 and TRBJ2-1, with TRBD2 identical over 13 bases. The junction had 2 bases not matched to a gene; V was cut back by 1 base and J by 8 bases. CDR3 length: 15 residues. The CDR3 DNA reads as TGTGCCAGCAGTTTAGGGACTAGCGGGAGCGATGAGCAGTTCTTC. This translates into CASSLGTSGSDEQFF.

Here the CDR3 reads CASRPQGLDSPLHF. The CDR3 region has the DNA TGTGCCAGCAGACCTCAGGGATTGGATTCACCCCTCCACTTT. V usage is TRBV6-1 and J usage is TRBJ1-6; a weak D match, TRBD1 (5 bases). The V and J ends lost 6 bases and 8 bases respectively, with 14 bases between them. Per germline, CDR1 MNHNS and CDR2 SASEGT. This CDR3 region has 14 residues.

The chain has TRBV15 and TRBJ1-2; possible D gene TRBD1, 5 bases. The CDR3 is made up of 14 amino acids. In germline, CDR1 is LNHNV, CDR2 YYDKDF (reference sequence). The V and J ends lost 6 bases and 4 bases respectively, with 15 bases between them. The CDR3 DNA reads TGTGCCACCAGGAACGGCGGAGGGACCTATGGCTACACCTTC. Translating it yields CATRNGGGTYGYTF.